This entry features one T cell receptor (beta chain) sequence. There are 12 residues in the CDR3. CDR1 DFQATT and CDR2 SNEGSKA come from the germline V gene (reference sequence). With 3 bases clipped from V and 6 bases from J, the junction kept 2 bases outside the gene matches. The source of the sample is a study of blood T cell repertoires in COVID-19. Study information: Acute and convalescent COVID-19 samples came from the United States, Italy and Spain.

Per the original methods: The authors estimated nucleated cell counts from reference gene primer amplification. Here immunoSEQ multiplex PCR was the method, and the copy in TCRdb shows in-frame clones only, minus some. For V, J and clone size, that table is used; D and trimming come from the DNA. The table shows under 300,000 clones, with 82% occurring only once. The material sequenced was peripheral blood. This TCR came from a woman older than 75 with active or convalescent COVID-19. This chain uses TRBV20-1 with TRBJ1-5, with TRBD1 matching 7 bases. The CDR3 spells CSASEGAQPQHF. The CDR3 coding sequence is TGCAGTGCTAGTGAGGGGGCTCAGCCCCAGCATTTT.